This passage covers 19 T cell receptor beta chains from one sample sequenced in a study of spatial heterogeneity in lung cancer. Study conclusions and caveats: Counts of expanded alpha and beta TCRs within tumors tracked the tumor nonsynonymous mutation count.

TCRdb independently ran MiXCR on the 5' RACE reads; one entry per CDR3 protein. Of 13,000 or so distinct CDR3 sequences listed, less than 6.5% were seen once; the top ten hold more than 9.5%. Their antigens are not known. Time point here: sample taken at primary tumor resection. This material consisted of lung tumor tissue, taken at surgery. The receptors stem from a female donor with early-stage non-small cell lung cancer.

This clonotype was seen ten or more times. This beta chain was picked up by a library intended for alpha chains and is off target, so its count carries little meaning. This rearrangement joins TRBV6-6 to TRBJ2-3; 15 bases are shared with TRBD2. Losses at the gene ends were 10 bases for V and 6 bases for J; bases not matched to a gene: 8. This CDR3 contains 15 residues. Germline lookup yields CDR1 MNHNY and CDR2 SVGAGI (reference sequence). The CDR3 DNA is TGTGCCACCCTCTCTGGGACTAGCGGGGGGGATACGCAGTATTTT. Translating gives CATLSGTSGGDTQYF.

Ten or more counts support this clonotype. Because this beta chain is a stray read in a library intended to capture alpha chains, its abundance should not be given much weight. The chain carries TRBV7-2 and TRBJ2-2; a possible D gene is TRBD1 (6 bases). In germline, CDR1 is SGHTA, CDR2 FQGNSA. The CDR3 spans 17 residues. V lost 2 bases and J 2 bases, leaving 15 bases between the germline ends. In nucleotides, the CDR3 is TGTGCCAGCAGCTTACGAGGCCGGACAGCTAACACCGGGGAGCTGTTTTTT. Residues: CASSLRGRTANTGELFF.

Ten or more counts support this clonotype. This beta chain is an off-target read within a library intended for alpha chains, so its frequency means little. J is TRBJ2-7 and V is TRBV14, with TRBD1 identical over 9 bases. The CDR3 loop spans 14 amino acids. Trimming cost V 3 bases and J 3 bases; bases outside gene matches: 3. The germline gives CDR1 SGHDN, CDR2 FVKESK. CDR3 in DNA: TGTGCCAGCAGCCACCGGGACAGGGTCTACGAGCAGTACTTC. Protein sequence: CASSHRDRVYEQYF.

By proportion, this clonotype is medium-sized. The size of this beta chain means little, since it is a stray read in a library made for alpha chains. The rearrangement joins TRBV7-2 to TRBJ2-5; D is possibly TRBD1 (5 bases). Germline V gives CDR1 SGHTA, CDR2 FQGNSA. Trimming stripped 5 bases from V and 2 bases from J, with 9 bases between. The CDR3 has 13 amino acids. The CDR3 region has the DNA TGTGCCAGCAGCCCAAGGACACAAGAGACCCAGTACTTC. As protein: CASSPRTQETQYF.

This clonotype was counted many times. The library was built for alpha chains, so this beta chain is an off-target read and its size means little. V gene TRBV30 combines with J gene TRBJ2-3; D might be TRBD1 or TRBD2, each matching 6 bases. The CDR3 contains 16 residues. V was pared by 3 bases and J by 2 bases, with 18 bases between. The germline gives CDR1 GTSNPN, CDR2 SVGIG (reference sequence). The CDR3: CAWSRNTGTVTDTQYF. The CDR3 nucleotides are TGTGCCTGGAGCCGCAATACAGGGACTGTCACAGATACGCAGTATTTT. The whole variable domain, remainder taken from reference TRBV30 and TRBJ2-3, is SQTIHQWPATLVQPVGSPLSLECTVEGTSNPNLYWYRQAAGRGLQLLFYSVGIGQISSEVPQNLSASRPQDRQFILSSKKLLLSDSGFYLCAWSRNTGTVTDTQYFGPGTRLTVL.

This clonotype is labeled medium-sized. The library was designed around alpha chains, so this beta chain is a stray read whose abundance carries little weight. The rearrangement joins TRBV14 to TRBJ2-3, with D uncertain. Germline values: CDR1 SGHDN, CDR2 FVKESK. Trimming took off 6 bases at V and 2 bases at J, with 6 bases between the two ends. This CDR3 is 12 amino acids long. The DNA for the CDR3 is TGTGCCAGCAGTCTCCACACAGATACGCAGTATTTT. It is translated as CASSLHTDTQYF.

This clonotype occurred many times. This beta chain appears as a stray read in a library generated for alpha chains; its size is not informative. The chain uses TRBV18 and TRBJ2-7; D not certain. The CDR3 loop spans 11 amino acids. The V and J ends lost 6 bases and 3 bases respectively, with 6 bases between them. The germline CDR1 and CDR2 sequences are KGHSH and LQKENI. The CDR3 here is CASSTGYEQYF. The CDR3 coding sequence is TGTGCCAGCTCGACGGGCTACGAGCAGTACTTC.

This clonotype was seen repeatedly, ten times or more. Within a library made for alpha chains, this beta chain is off target, and its count is uninformative. This chain uses TRBV18 with TRBJ1-5; D remains unclear. The germline gives CDR1 KGHSH, CDR2 LQKENI. V was shortened by 3 bases and J by 2 bases, with 11 bases between the two germline ends. This CDR3 spans 15 amino acids. CDR3 residues: CASSPTASGNQPQHF. In DNA form, the CDR3 reads TGTGCCAGCTCACCTACGGCGAGCGGCAATCAGCCCCAGCATTTT.

This clonotype was seen many times. The library was prepared for alpha chains; this beta chain is a stray read, so its frequency means little. The rearrangement uses TRBV5-1 and TRBJ2-3, with 8 bases aligning to TRBD1. The V and J ends lost 2 bases and 1 base, in that order; junction bases with no gene match: 3. Germline CDR1 is SGHRS and CDR2 is YFSETQ. The CDR3 spans 15 residues. Here the CDR3 reads CASSFMTGGTDTQYF. The DNA for the CDR3 is TGCGCCAGCAGCTTCATGACAGGGGGCACAGATACGCAGTATTTT.

This clonotype was detected ten times or more. The germline gene is not matched at one end of the junction; a read error may be the cause. Since it is a stray read in a library aimed at alpha chains, this beta chain has a size that is not meaningful. The chain couples TRBV13 to TRBJ2-4; 8 bases align to TRBD1. In germline, CDR1 is PRHDT, CDR2 FYEKMQ (reference sequence). The CDR3 runs to 17 residues. CDR3 coding DNA: TGTGCCAGCAGCCTAGGACAGGGACCGATAGCCAAAAACATTCAGTACTTC. Protein: CASSLGQGPIAKNIQYF.

By frequency in the sample, this clonotype is medium-sized (0.01 to 0.1%). The library was prepared for alpha chains; this beta chain is a stray read, so its frequency means little. CDR3 sequence reads: CASSSLAGGGTDTQYF. CDR3 DNA sequence: TGTGCCAGCAGCTCACTAGCGGGGGGAGGCACAGATACGCAGTATTTT. The chain joins TRBV9 to TRBJ2-3; 12 positions agree with TRBD2. The germline V gene has CDR1 SGDLS and CDR2 YYNGEE. Trimming took 4 bases from V and 1 from J; bases not matched to a gene: 4. The CDR3 extends over 16 amino acids.

This clonotype has at least ten counts. This beta chain is a stray sequence in a library constructed for alpha chains; its clone size is not meaningful. The genes are TRBV7-9 and TRBJ1-3; no firm D call. Trimming took 3 bases from V and 2 from J, leaving 5 bases between them. The CDR3 consists of 13 residues. Germline CDR1 is SEHNR and CDR2 is FQNEAQ (reference sequence). In nucleotides, the CDR3 is TGTGCCAGCAGCTTGACAACTGGAAACACCATATATTTT. The encoded protein is CASSLTTGNTIYF.

This clonotype appeared many times. This beta chain is off target for a library built for alpha chains, so its abundance means little. The rearrangement links TRBV9 to TRBJ2-1; 7 nucleotides match TRBD2. Trimming took 0 bases from V and 9 from J; bases not matched to a gene: 6. The CDR3 consists of 14 residues. From germline, CDR1 is SGDLS and CDR2 YYNGEE. CDR3 region: CASSVASSGFEQFF. The CDR3 DNA is TGTGCCAGCAGCGTAGCTTCTAGCGGCTTTGAGCAGTTCTTC. The complete variable domain, with remaining parts taken from reference TRBV9 and TRBJ2-1, reads DSGVTQTPKHLITATGQRVTLRCSPRSGDLSVYWYQQSLDQGLQFLIQYYNGEERAKGNILERFSAQQFPDLHSELNLSSLELGDSALYFCASSVASSGFEQFFGPGTRLTVL.

Ten or more counts support this clonotype. Because this beta chain is a stray read in a library intended to capture alpha chains, its abundance should not be given much weight. V gene TRBV6-2 or TRBV6-3 combines with J gene TRBJ2-7; 7 positions agree with TRBD2. Losses at the gene ends were 10 bases for V and 7 bases for J; bases not matched to a gene: 13. Germline V gene sequence: CDR1 MNHEY, CDR2 SVGEGT. The length of the CDR3 is 13 residues. CDR3: CATKAGLWWEQYF. CDR3 in DNA: TGTGCCACCAAAGCGGGGCTTTGGTGGGAGCAGTACTTC.

Relative to its sample, this clonotype is medium-sized. This beta chain represents an off-target read in a library built for alpha chains; its size is of limited meaning. The chain is built from TRBV9 and TRBJ2-1; no clear D gene. V lost 7 bases and J 5 bases, leaving 10 bases between the germline ends. This CDR3 has 12 residues. Germline V CDR1 and CDR2: SGDLS, YYNGEE. DNA for the CDR3: TGTGCCAGCTCCAGATTAAACAATGAGCAGTTCTTC. Its protein product is CASSRLNNEQFF.

With respect to this clonotype: As an off-target read in a library built for alpha chains, this beta chain has a frequency of little significance. The chain is built from TRBV5-6 and TRBJ2-7, with 7 bases that match TRBD1. The CDR3 contains 13 residues. Germline V gene sequence: CDR1 SGHDT, CDR2 YYEEEE. With 4 bases clipped from V and 9 bases from J, the junction kept 10 bases outside the gene matches. This chain's CDR3 is CASSPADRTGQYF. The CDR3 DNA is TGTGCCAGCAGCCCGGCCGACAGGACAGGGCAGTACTTC.

This clonotype was observed many times. For a library built for alpha chains, this beta chain is a stray read; little rests on its size. The chain uses TRBV7-9 and TRBJ1-2, with D possibly TRBD1 on 5 matching bases. V shed 0 bases and J shed 8 bases, with 10 bases lying between them. The CDR3 covers 13 residues. The germline V gene encodes CDR1 SEHNR and CDR2 FQNEAQ (reference sequence). CDR3 region: CASSLAGARGYTF. The CDR3 DNA is TGTGCCAGCAGCTTAGCTGGGGCGCGGGGCTACACCTTC.

This clonotype was counted ten times or more. This beta chain slipped into a library made for alpha chains as a stray read, so its size is not meaningful. The chain carries TRBV7-9 and TRBJ2-1; TRBD2 aligns across 9 bases. V dropped 0 bases and J dropped 2; count of bases not matched to a gene: 2. Per the germline V gene, CDR1 is SEHNR and CDR2 is FQNEAQ (reference sequence). CDR3 length: 16 residues. CDR3 DNA sequence: TGTGCCAGCAGCTTAGCTAGCGGGGGAGCCTACAATGAGCAGTTCTTC. Residues: CASSLASGGAYNEQFF. Full variable domain (outside the CDR3, taken from reference TRBV7-9 and TRBJ2-1): DTGVSQNPRHKITKRGQNVTFRCDPISEHNRLYWYRQTLGQGPEFLTYFQNEAQLEKSRLLSDRFSAERPKGSFSTLEIQRTEQGDSAMYLCASSLASGGAYNEQFFGPGTRLTVL.

This clonotype was observed at least ten times. Within a library made for alpha chains, this beta chain is off target, and its count is uninformative. V usage is TRBV7-8 and J usage is TRBJ2-2; 7 bases line up with TRBD2. This CDR3 spans 15 amino acids. The V gene end was trimmed by 6 bases and the J gene end by 4 bases; junction bases not matched to a gene: 8. Germline V CDR1 and CDR2: SGHVS, FQNEAQ. The CDR3 DNA reads TGTGCCAGCAGAAACTGGGGGGGTGGCACCGGGGAGCTGTTTTTT. It is translated as CASRNWGGGTGELFF.